These 17 T cell receptor beta chains came from one sample sequenced in a study of blood T cells in healthy people across ages. The second PCR ran about 6 to 11 cycles with a sample-barcoded 5' primer and J-beta primers. TCRdb independently ran MiXCR on the 5' RACE reads; one entry per CDR3 protein. The profile shows 650,000 to 900,000 distinct CDR3 sequences, around 68% of them singletons. Sample: blood. These receptors were obtained from a man aged 30 to 45 in good health.

V gene TRBV3-1 combines with J gene TRBJ2-4, with TRBD2 identical over 13 bases. The CDR3 extends over 15 amino acids. The trim removed 5 bases at V and 11 bases at J, leaving 9 bases unmatched. In germline, CDR1 is LGHDT, CDR2 YNNKEL (reference sequence). The DNA for the CDR3 is TGTGCCAGCAGCTACGGACTAGCGGGGGCCGGCTTTCAGTACTTC. Residues: CASSYGLAGAGFQYF.

Notes on this clonotype: A read error may account for a junction end that differs from germline. The J gene is TRBJ1-5, the V gene TRBV6-6; 7 nucleotides agree with TRBD1. Per germline, CDR1 MNHNY and CDR2 SVGAGI (reference sequence). The CDR3 covers 14 residues. The CDR3 bases are TGTACCAGCAGCCGACAGGGAGGCAATCAGCCCCAGCATTTT. This codes for CTSSRQGGNQPQHF.

The chain recombines TRBV27 with TRBJ1-5; no clear D gene. Trimming pared 3 bases from V and 0 bases from J, leaving 3 bases between. Germline CDR1 is MNHEY and CDR2 is SMNVEV (reference sequence). CDR3 size: 13 residues. CDR3 amino acids: CASSFNSNQPQHF. The DNA of the CDR3 is TGTGCCAGCAGTTTCAATAGCAATCAGCCCCAGCATTTT.

V is TRBV20-1 and J is TRBJ1-2; the D gene is possibly TRBD1 (6 bases). CDR1 and CDR2 from the germline V gene are DFQATT and SNEGSKA (reference sequence). This CDR3 comprises 13 residues. Trimming removed 6 bases from V and 3 bases from J, with 14 bases in between. The CDR3 nucleotides are TGCAGTGCCAGAAGGGGGGTGGACTATGGCTACACCTTC. This codes for CSARRGVDYGYTF.

The chain is built from TRBV9 and TRBJ2-1; 8 bases agree with TRBD1. The CDR3 covers 13 residues. Germline trimming cut 5 bases from V and 6 bases from J; bases unmatched to any gene: 4. Looked up from germline, CDR1 is SGDLS and CDR2 is YYNGEE. CDR3 bases: TGTGCCAGCAGTGTGACAGGGGTCAATGAGCAGTTCTTC. Encoded protein: CASSVTGVNEQFF. The full variable domain, rest sourced from reference TRBV9 and TRBJ2-1, is DSGVTQTPKHLITATGQRVTLRCSPRSGDLSVYWYQQSLDQGLQFLIQYYNGEERAKGNILERFSAQQFPDLHSELNLSSLELGDSALYFCASSVTGVNEQFFGPGTRLTVL.

This rearrangement joins TRBV9 to TRBJ2-3, with D tentatively TRBD2 (5 bases). V was shortened by 3 bases and J by 3 bases, with 11 bases between the two germline ends. From germline, CDR1 is SGDLS and CDR2 YYNGEE. The CDR3 is 14 residues long. Here the CDR3 reads CASSARTGTDTQYF. The CDR3 DNA reads as TGTGCCAGCAGCGCCCGGACTGGGACAGATACGCAGTATTTT.

The chain couples TRBV4-3 to TRBJ2-3; 12 nucleotides align to TRBD2. The trim removed 0 bases at V and 6 bases at J, leaving 13 bases unmatched. Germline-derived CDR1 and CDR2 are LGHNA and YSLEER. This CDR3 spans 19 amino acids. CDR3 sequence reads: CASSQDFTSGGPSVDTQYF. The CDR3 nucleotides are TGCGCCAGCAGCCAAGATTTTACTAGCGGGGGGCCCTCAGTGGATACGCAGTATTTT.

This clonotype has just a few counts. The rearrangement links TRBV5-1 to TRBJ1-2; 7 bases fit TRBD1. This CDR3 region has 13 residues. V lost 4 bases, J lost 6 bases, and 6 bases stayed unmatched. CDR1 and CDR2 from the germline V gene are SGHRS and YFSETQ. CDR3 coding DNA: TGCGCCAGCAGCCGCGTTGGACAGGATGGCTACACCTTC. Amino acids: CASSRVGQDGYTF. The full variable domain, in which reference TRBV5-1 and TRBJ1-2 provide the parts outside the CDR3, is KAGVTQTPRYLIKTRGQQVTLSCSPISGHRSVSWYQQTPGQGLQFLFEYFSETQRNKGNFPGRFSGRQFSNSRSEMNVSTLELGDSALYLCASSRVGQDGYTFGSGTRLTVV.

In regard to this clonotype: A read error may account for a junction end that differs from germline. This chain links TRBV2 with TRBJ2-7; no definite D call. The closer fit of TRBJ2-5 to the DNA end suggests the J call may be wrong. Germline loops: CDR1 SNHLY, CDR2 FYNNEI. This CDR3 contains 14 residues. The CDR3 DNA reads TGTGCCGGCAGTGAACGGCGTCTAGAAGAGACCCAGTACTTC. Its protein product is CAGSERRLEETQYF.

The gene calls are TRBV15 and TRBJ1-4; D is perhaps TRBD1 (5 bases). Deletions cut 5 bases from V and 3 bases from J, with 10 bases between. This CDR3 is 14 amino acids long. CDR1 and CDR2 from the germline V gene are LNHNV and YYDKDF (reference sequence). In DNA, the CDR3 is TGTGCCACCAGCGGGGGAGGGGCTAATGAAAAACTGTTTTTT. This sequence encodes CATSGGGANEKLFF.

CDR3: CASVPGGHRQWEQFF. CDR3 nucleotide sequence: TGTGCCAGCGTCCCGGGGGGCCACCGGCAATGGGAGCAGTTCTTC. This chain connects TRBV7-9 to TRBJ2-1; a weak D match, TRBD2 (7 bases). This CDR3 comprises 15 residues. Trimming pared 8 bases from V and 10 bases from J, leaving 24 bases between. Germline loops: CDR1 SEHNR, CDR2 FQNEAQ (reference sequence).

This clonotype has only one observation. The genes are TRBV20-1 and TRBJ2-3; the match to TRBD2 covers 12 bases. CDR1 and CDR2 (germline): DFQATT, SNEGSKA (reference sequence). The CDR3 length is 14 residues. The junction had 5 bases not matched to a gene; V was cut back by 6 bases and J by 4 bases. The CDR3 coding sequence is TGCAGTGCGGTGACTAGCGGGGGATCAGATACGCAGTATTTT. This encodes CSAVTSGGSDTQYF.

This clonotype turned up a few times. The rearrangement links TRBV6-2 or TRBV6-3 to TRBJ2-1; weak D call: TRBD2 (5 bases). V gave up 6 bases and J gave up 0 bases, with 12 bases separating them. Per the germline V gene, CDR1 is MNHEY and CDR2 is SVGEGT. The CDR3 contains 15 residues. CDR3 coding DNA: TGTGCCAGCAGAGCGGACGGAGCCTCCTACAATGAGCAGTTCTTC. Translating it yields CASRADGASYNEQFF.

This chain joins TRBV20-1 and TRBJ1-4, with 7 bases lining up with TRBD1. V trimming: 4 bases; J trimming: 0 bases; junction bases outside the gene matches: 5. Per germline, CDR1 DFQATT and CDR2 SNEGSKA (reference sequence). The CDR3 has 15 amino acids. For the CDR3, the DNA is TGCAGTGCTACGAGACAGGGCTCAACTAATGAAAAACTGTTTTTT. Encoded protein: CSATRQGSTNEKLFF.

The chain couples TRBV6-2 or TRBV6-3 to TRBJ2-6, with unresolved D. Between the trimmed V and J ends, which lost 4 bases and 6 bases, there was a span of 16 bases. There are 16 residues in the CDR3. Germline CDR1 is MNHEY and CDR2 is SVGEGT. Here the CDR3 reads CASSSAARSLANVLTF. Written as DNA, the CDR3 is TGTGCCAGCAGTTCGGCAGCTCGCTCTCTGGCCAACGTCCTGACTTTC.

V is TRBV12-3 or TRBV12-4 and J is TRBJ2-5; either TRBD1 or TRBD2 may fit D (5 bases each). The CDR3 consists of 13 residues. Trimming took off 6 bases at V and 11 bases at J, with 19 bases between the two ends. The DNA for the CDR3 is TGTGCCAGCAGCCCGGGACCGATCGTAGGGCAGTACTTC. This codes for CASSPGPIVGQYF.

The rearrangement uses TRBV2 and TRBJ1-2; D is possibly TRBD1 (6 bases). V lost 0 bases, J lost 6 bases, and 14 bases lay in between. This CDR3 region has 15 residues. CDR1 is SNHLY and CDR2 is FYNNEI in the germline V gene. The CDR3 sequence is CASSEARVGADGYTF. The CDR3 DNA sequence: TGTGCCAGCAGTGAAGCAAGAGTGGGGGCGGATGGCTACACCTTC.